These T cell receptor beta chains were read from a single sample in a study of shared clonotypes between healthy human individuals. TCRdb's copy holds only in-frame clones and misses some; the assay was immunoSEQ multiplex PCR. The sample consists of 2 million to 2.5 million clones, more than 85% of them appearing once. Sequencing was performed on naive CD4+ T cells from PBMCs. These receptor sequences come from a man aged 18 to 30 in good health. Some clones in this sample may be carry-over from other donors' samples. CDR3s include the opening cysteine and the closing phenylalanine or tryptophan.

TRBV18 CASSPDRADYGYTF
TRBV11-2 CASSGTRNTANTEAFF
TRBV5-5 CASSLSWDRDYQPQHF
TRBV11-3 CASSAGTGAYNEQFF
TRBV28 CAVVRTGELFF
TRBV7-7 CASSRTSGRANEQFF
TRBV7-6 CASSLGTSGRAFYNEQFF
TRBV5-8 CASSRKRGGQVNQPQHF
TRBV18 CASSPAVSTYEQYF
TRBV5-4 CASSYWTSGSSEQYF
TRBV7-3 CASSTYPRTGNTEAFF
TRBV5-1 CASSLRGGTEAFF
TRBV4-3 CASSQRQAYRDTQYF
TRBV9 CASTKGWGGQETQYF
TRBV5-1 CASSLERIANTGELFF
TRBV28 CASTPFRFADTQYF
TRBV5-1 CASSETGVDGYTF
TRBV18 CASSPLGHQETQYF
TRBV2 CASSGQGGTDTQYF
TRBV6-1 CASRDSEETQYF
TRBV5-8 CASSLDRVFSDTQYF
TRBV5-4 CASSLVGTNEQFF
TRBV9 CASSGIRGTEAFF
TRBV11-2 CASRPRFDYGYTF
TRBV7-9 CASSLAMGQGMAFF
TRBV19 CASSMAFGTSGSYRPKNIQYF
TRBV30 CAWGGRQLSGNTIYF
TRBV5-1 CASAEQGAIDTQYF
TRBV2 CASSEARVQFGETQYF
TRBV21-1 CASSKEGGMNTEAFF
TRBV10-1 CASRRAGGPEETQYF
TRBV19 CASSTGGTIGELFF
TRBV15 CATSRVRIYEQYF
TRBV29-1 CSVVGEGATDTQYF
TRBV5-5 CASSFPGQNQPQHF
TRBV9 CASSVEAGGVDGEQFF
TRBV10-1 CASSVTSGSYEQYF